This T cell receptor (beta chain) emerged from a study of OX40 agonist ivuxolimab in advanced cancers. The wider study: The patients got ivuxolimab, which is an agonistic anti-OX40 (CD134) antibody. Ivuxolimab, which patients received intravenously every 2 weeks, was dosed at 0.01 to 10 mg/kg.

Regarding the study as a whole: More expanded clones were seen, on average, in CD8+ T cells than in CD4+.

Clones were sequenced by immunoSEQ multiplex PCR, and TCRdb holds only the in-frame ones, with some missing. The data hold approximately 43,000 clones, with approximately 88% observed a single time. This CDR3 region has 16 residues. From germline, CDR1 is MNHNY and CDR2 SVGAGI (reference sequence). The V and J ends lost 0 bases and 1 base, in that order; junction bases with no gene match: 3. With respect to this clone: Its target is unknown.

Sequenced material: CD4+ or CD8+ T cells sorted from blood, taken in a trial of the OX40 agonist ivuxolimab. This sequence was found in an adult with an advanced solid tumor such as melanoma, head and neck, liver or kidney cancer. The V and J genes are TRBV6-6 and TRBJ1-5; 7 bases fit TRBD1. The CDR3 sequence: CASSYSEGASNQPQHF. CDR3 coding DNA: TGTGCCAGCAGTTACTCCGAGGGGGCAAGCAATCAGCCCCAGCATTTT.